The next 21 T cell receptor beta chains were all read from a single sample in a study of blood T cells in healthy people across ages. The authors ran a second PCR of roughly 6 to 12 cycles using a sample-barcoded 5' primer and a J-beta primer mix. MiXCR was run by TCRdb on the 5' RACE reads, yielding one entry per CDR3 protein. The repertoire holds about 1.4 million distinct CDR3 sequences, almost 60% seen once, with roughly 6.3% in the top ten. Specimen: blood. The receptors originated from a man between 18 and 35 years old in good health.

The sample holds one count of this clonotype. The genes are TRBV20-1 and TRBJ2-3; a weak D match, TRBD2 (6 bases). CDR1 DFQATT and CDR2 SNEGSKA come from the germline V gene (reference sequence). Trimming took 6 bases from V and 4 from J, leaving 17 bases between them. The CDR3 is 14 residues long. CDR3 sequence (DNA): TGCAGTGCAAACGAGGGGAGGTCCCCAGATACGCAGTATTTT. The encoded protein is CSANEGRSPDTQYF.

The rearrangement links TRBV15 to TRBJ2-5, with a possible D match to TRBD2 (6 bases). The germline CDR1 and CDR2 sequences are LNHNV and YYDKDF (reference sequence). This CDR3 is 14 amino acids long. Trimming took off 10 bases at V and 5 bases at J, with 20 bases between the two ends. In DNA, the CDR3 is TGTGCCAGCATGGCGGGGCAGACCCCGGAGACCCAGTACTTC. Its protein is CASMAGQTPETQYF.

This chain uses TRBV6-1 with TRBJ2-1; tentative D call: TRBD2 (6 bases). Trimming cost V 1 base and J 7 bases, with 17 bases left between them. CDR3 size: 16 residues. Germline V gene data show CDR1 as MNHNS and CDR2 as SASEGT. The CDR3 DNA sequence: TGTGCCAGCAGTGAAGATTGGGCGGGAAGGCGGAATGAGCAGTTCTTC. This translates into CASSEDWAGRRNEQFF.

The chain recombines TRBV6-6 with TRBJ1-2; D is uncertain. Germline values: CDR1 MNHNY, CDR2 SVGAGI (reference sequence). CDR3 length equals 13 residues. Deletions cut 5 bases from V and 8 bases from J, with 15 bases between. The CDR3 here is CASSAGITSGYTF. The CDR3 DNA follows: TGTGCCAGCAGTGCTGGTATCACAAGCGGCTACACCTTC.

A few counts support this clonotype. The V call is TRBV29-1, the J call TRBJ2-5, with D perhaps matching TRBD1 (5 bases). CDR3 length: 15 residues. V dropped 0 bases and J dropped 1 base, with 12 bases sitting between them. Germline V gene data show CDR1 as SQVTM and CDR2 as ANQGSEA. The CDR3 loop is CSVEDRRQTQETQYF. The CDR3 DNA reads as TGCAGCGTTGAAGATCGTAGACAGACCCAAGAGACCCAGTACTTC.

The gene calls are TRBV5-1 and TRBJ2-1, with 10 bases matching TRBD1. Losses at the gene ends were 4 bases for V and 13 bases for J; bases not matched to a gene: 11. This CDR3 comprises 14 residues. Germline V gene data show CDR1 as SGHRS and CDR2 as YFSETQ. CDR3 sequence (DNA): TGCGCCAGCAGCCCCCGTTTCGGGACAGGGGTACAGTTCTTC. It codes for CASSPRFGTGVQFF.

This clonotype showed up just a few times. V is TRBV29-1 and J is TRBJ2-1, with TRBD1 matching 9 bases. This CDR3 spans 15 amino acids. V was pared by 6 bases and J by 7 bases, with 13 bases of the junction left unmatched. Germline CDR1 is SQVTM and CDR2 is ANQGSEA. CDR3: CSVDEQGAVHNEQFF. The CDR3 DNA is TGCAGCGTCGATGAACAGGGGGCGGTTCATAATGAGCAGTTCTTC.

The chain has TRBV5-1 and TRBJ2-4; D is possibly TRBD2 (5 bases). The J call is in doubt because the DNA end fits TRBJ2-7 better. Germline CDR1 SGHRS, CDR2 YFSETQ. The CDR3 runs to 14 residues. CDR3 sequence: CASSLVEERYEQYF. CDR3 coding DNA: TGCGCCAGCAGCTTGGTAGAAGAGCGGTACGAGCAGTACTTC.

A few counts support this clonotype. The genes are TRBV2 and TRBJ1-1; D uncertain. Germline-derived CDR1 and CDR2 are SNHLY and FYNNEI. The V end lost 7 bases, the J end lost 4 bases, and 10 bases lay between the germline ends. There are 12 residues in the CDR3. DNA of the CDR3: TGTGCCAGCACCTGGAGGAGCACTGAAGCTTTCTTT. Its translation is CASTWRSTEAFF.

CDR3: CATSRDKSSYNEQFF. As DNA, the CDR3 is TGTGCCACCAGCAGAGATAAGAGCTCCTACAATGAGCAGTTCTTC. The chain is built from TRBV15 and TRBJ2-1; unclear D gene. CDR1 and CDR2 (germline): LNHNV, YYDKDF (reference sequence). V was cut by 0 bases and J by 0 bases, with 6 bases left in between. This CDR3 is built from 15 residues. The full variable domain, its missing parts supplied by reference TRBV15 and TRBJ2-1, is DAMVIQNPRYQVTQFGKPVTLSCSQTLNHNVMYWYQQKSSQAPKLLFHYYDKDFNNEADTPDNFQSRRPNTSFCFLDIRSPGLGDTAMYLCATSRDKSSYNEQFFGPGTRLTVL.

The rearrangement uses TRBV3-1 and TRBJ2-2; TRBD1 is a possible D gene (5 bases). The CDR3 spans 15 residues. V lost 1 base, J lost 4 bases, and 10 bases lay in between. In germline, CDR1 is LGHDT, CDR2 YNNKEL (reference sequence). CDR3 in amino acids: CASSQGRARTGELFF. DNA of the CDR3: TGTGCCAGCAGCCAAGGCAGGGCACGCACCGGGGAGCTGTTTTTT.

The V call is TRBV15, the J call TRBJ1-5; no firm D call. This CDR3 region has 12 residues. CDR1 is LNHNV, CDR2 YYDKDF, per germline (reference sequence). Trimming left V 5 bases short and J 6 bases short, with 8 bases between. CDR3 in DNA: TGTGCCACCAGCGGAGGGCCTCAGCCCCAGCATTTT. Residues: CATSGGPQPQHF.

J is TRBJ2-5 and V is TRBV7-9; TRBD1 matches 8 bases. The CDR3 covers 14 residues. The junction had 13 bases not matched to a gene; V was cut back by 5 bases and J by 11 bases. Germline CDR1 and CDR2: SEHNR and FQNEAQ (reference sequence). The CDR3 DNA follows: TGTGCCAGCAGCAAGGACAGGGATTTTGGAGAGCAGTACTTC. Translated, it gives CASSKDRDFGEQYF.

This clonotype was seen just once. The chain recombines TRBV20-1 with TRBJ1-1; D gene uncertain. Germline assignment: CDR1 DFQATT and CDR2 SNEGSKA (reference sequence). Trimming stripped 6 bases from V and 10 bases from J, with 18 bases between. This CDR3 spans 12 amino acids. The CDR3 here is CSARDSYNRAFF. The DNA of the CDR3 is TGCAGTGCGAGGGATAGTTATAATCGAGCTTTCTTT.

This clonotype was seen a handful of times. The V and J genes are TRBV5-6 and TRBJ2-3, with 9 bases that match TRBD1. Germline V lookup: CDR1 SGHDT, CDR2 YYEEEE. The CDR3 loop spans 13 amino acids. Losses at the gene ends were 3 bases for V and 9 bases for J; bases not matched to a gene: 5. This chain's CDR3 is CASSWDRVGTQYF. CDR3 nucleotide sequence: TGTGCCAGCAGCTGGGACAGGGTCGGGACGCAGTATTTT.

V and J are TRBV12-5 and TRBJ2-5, with TRBD1 matching over 7 bases. The J call may not be correct, given that the DNA end is closer to TRBJ2-7. Germline CDR1 LGHNT, CDR2 FRNRAP. The CDR3 sequence is 13 residues long. DNA of the CDR3: TGTGCTAGTGGTTCCTTTACAGGGGACGAGCAGTACTTC. Protein: CASGSFTGDEQYF.

The V and J genes are TRBV21-1 and TRBJ2-5; the DNA was not used to check the table's D call, TRBD1. TRBV21-1 is described as a pseudogene. The CDR3 is 15 residues long. The CDR3 coding sequence is TGTGCCAGCAGTCCAGCTGGGGCGACCCAAGAGACCCAGTACTTC. Translated, it gives CASSPAGATQETQYF.

The chain couples TRBV20-1 to TRBJ1-1; TRBD1 matches at 7 bases. Trimming removed 0 bases from V and 1 base from J; junction bases left unmatched: 5. The CDR3 runs 15 residues. Germline values: CDR1 DFQATT, CDR2 SNEGSKA (reference sequence). CDR3 nucleotide sequence: TGCAGTGCTAGAGATCAGAGGGGGCCGAACACTGAAGCTTTCTTT. As protein: CSARDQRGPNTEAFF.

The chain joins TRBV28 to TRBJ1-2; D unclear. The CDR3 is made up of 16 amino acids. Germline V gene sequence: CDR1 MDHEN, CDR2 SYDVKM. V lost 2 bases and J 6 bases, leaving 19 bases between the germline ends. In DNA form, the CDR3 reads TGTGCCAGCAGTTTAGAGGAGTGGAGGAGAGGTAATGGCTACACCTTC. This codes for CASSLEEWRRGNGYTF.

This sequence joins TRBV7-2 and TRBJ2-1; tentatively, D is TRBD2 (6 bases). The CDR3 runs to 19 residues. Germline values: CDR1 SGHTA, CDR2 FQGNSA. V gave up 1 base and J gave up 0 bases, with 19 bases separating them. The CDR3: CASSLEVGTPGSSYNEQFF. As DNA, the CDR3 is TGTGCCAGCAGCTTAGAGGTGGGGACTCCGGGGAGCTCCTACAATGAGCAGTTCTTC.

This clonotype was counted between two and nine times. The chain joins TRBV20-1 to TRBJ1-2, with a weak D call TRBD1 (5 bases). The CDR3 is 11 amino acids. Germline V gene data show CDR1 as DFQATT and CDR2 as SNEGSKA (reference sequence). The CDR3 reads CRAAGGDGYTF. The CDR3 DNA follows: TGCAGAGCCGCCGGGGGAGATGGCTACACCTTC.